This TCR beta chain is drawn from a study of T-cell memory formation after mild COVID-19. Overall study context: The two donors had largely donor-specific TCR clusters. Study-wide findings and caveats: Unconfirmed was the SARS-CoV-2 specificity of second-wave clones that peaked on day 37. CD4/CD8 balance characterized clones contracting day 15 to 85, and CD4+ skew characterized later expanders. Most CD4+ clones that shrank were in CM and EM, while CD8+ ones turned up in EMRA.

Of note for this clonotype: Its antigen remains unidentified.

The V gene's germline CDR1 is LGHDT and CDR2 YNNKEL (reference sequence). The CDR3 runs 15 residues. Trimming removed 4 bases from V and 4 bases from J, with 13 bases in between. TCRdb reanalysed the 5' RACE reads using MiXCR and keeps one entry per CDR3 protein. The sample carries about 400,000 distinct CDR3 sequences, approximately 19% recorded once. The rearrangement uses TRBV3-1 and TRBJ1-4; D possibly corresponds to TRBD1 (6 bases). The sample taken for sequencing was PBMCs or a T cell subset sorted from them (not recorded which). This TCR came from a man between 18 and 35 years old who had mild COVID-19 (a few samples of this study predate the infection). Cell type and time point are not known. CDR3 DNA sequence: TGTGCCAGCAGCCGAACGACAGGTAGTAATGAAAAACTGTTTTTT. Residues: CASSRTTGSNEKLFF.